The 5 T cell receptor beta chains presented below share a single source sample, sequenced in a study of blood T cell repertoires in COVID-19. TCRdb's table, derived via immunoSEQ multiplex PCR, lists solely in-frame clones and lacks some. The sample comprises approximately 140,000 clones, 88% of which are singletons, and under 3% rests with the top ten. Sequenced sample: peripheral blood. The receptors were gathered from a human donor in a cohort sampled during active COVID-19.

This chain joins TRBV5-1 and TRBJ1-6, with 7 nucleotides matching TRBD1. The germline V gene has CDR1 SGHRS and CDR2 YFSETQ. The junction had 4 bases not matched to a gene; V was cut back by 4 bases and J by 9 bases. This CDR3 spans 13 amino acids. The CDR3 coding sequence is TGCGCCAGCAGCGGAGACAGGGCTTCACCCCTCCACTTT. It is translated as CASSGDRASPLHF.

This clone was observed once. The chain uses TRBV11-1 and TRBJ2-5; 7 bases match TRBD2. V dropped 4 bases and J dropped 5; count of bases not matched to a gene: 7. Germline V gives CDR1 SGHAT, CDR2 FQDESV (reference sequence). This CDR3 is built from 14 residues. DNA of the CDR3: TGTGCCAGCAGCTCAACGGGGGGTATGGAGACCCAGTACTTC. It yields the protein CASSSTGGMETQYF.

The chain couples TRBV9 to TRBJ2-5, with a possible D match to TRBD2 (6 bases). V was trimmed by 0 bases and J by 5 bases, leaving 14 bases between them. Germline V CDR1 and CDR2: SGDLS, YYNGEE. The CDR3 runs 15 residues. The CDR3 DNA follows: TGTGCCAGCAGCGTAGATCAGGGCCGGGGGGAGACCCAGTACTTC. It specifies CASSVDQGRGETQYF. Together with reference TRBV9 and TRBJ2-5, the CDR3 gives the full variable domain: DSGVTQTPKHLITATGQRVTLRCSPRSGDLSVYWYQQSLDQGLQFLIQYYNGEERAKGNILERFSAQQFPDLHSELNLSSLELGDSALYFCASSVDQGRGETQYFGPGTRLLVL.

The chain combines TRBV6-5 with TRBJ2-7, with 9 bases matching TRBD1. The germline CDR1 and CDR2 sequences are MNHEY and SVGAGI. The CDR3 runs to 14 residues. The V and J ends lost 2 bases and 3 bases, in that order; junction bases with no gene match: 2. The CDR3 here is CASSYRDRDYEQYF. CDR3 DNA sequence: TGTGCCAGCAGTTACCGGGACAGGGACTACGAGCAGTACTTC.

The chain has TRBV11-2 and TRBJ1-3, with D uncertain. The V end was cut by 5 bases, the J end by 2 bases, with 13 bases between. The CDR3 extends over 15 amino acids. Germline CDR1 SGHAT, CDR2 FQNNGV. In DNA, the CDR3 is TGTGCCAGCAGCCCTCGGCGGGGAGCTGGAAACACCATATATTTT. Translation: CASSPRRGAGNTIYF.